A single sample gave rise to the 18 T cell receptor beta chains below, sequenced in a study of cytomegalovirus exposure and HLA in healthy donors. Primers for the PCR totalled 60 Vbeta and 13 Jbeta. Assay: immunoSEQ multiplex PCR; the TCRdb copy retains only in-frame clones and omits some. Of about 140,000 clones in the sample, around 75% were seen once. Sequenced material: PBMCs. These receptors all come from a man between 60 and 75 years old in good health and CMV-seronegative.

This chain links TRBV7-3 with TRBJ1-1; D is possibly TRBD1 (5 bases). Trimming pared 2 bases from V and 5 bases from J, leaving 15 bases between. The germline CDR1 and CDR2 sequences are SGHTA and FQGTGA. This CDR3 contains 15 residues. CDR3 sequence reads: CASSLVPGPGTEAFF. The CDR3 DNA reads as TGTGCCAGCAGCTTAGTTCCAGGGCCTGGGACTGAAGCTTTCTTT.

This clone was observed a handful of times. This chain connects TRBV4-1 to TRBJ1-1; D gene unclear. The CDR3 is 17 amino acids. V was shortened by 0 bases and J by 3 bases, with 17 bases between the two germline ends. Germline V gives CDR1 MGHRA, CDR2 YSYEKL. The CDR3 spells CASSQDMNSGVDTEAFF. The DNA for the CDR3 is TGCGCCAGCAGCCAAGATATGAACAGCGGCGTGGACACTGAAGCTTTCTTT.

V is TRBV7-9 and J is TRBJ2-6; 8 bases map to TRBD1. The CDR3 loop spans 18 amino acids. Germline-derived CDR1 and CDR2 are SEHNR and FQNEAQ (reference sequence). V lost 4 bases, J lost 0 bases, and 8 bases stayed unmatched. CDR3 coding DNA: TGTGCCAGCAGCTCTCGGACAGGGATCAGCTCTGGGGCCAACGTCCTGACTTTC. Its translation is CASSSRTGISSGANVLTF.

V usage is TRBV4-3 and J usage is TRBJ1-5; 9 bases are a match to TRBD1. V was clipped by 0 bases and J by 3 bases; unmatched bases: 9. Germline CDR1 is LGHNA and CDR2 is YSLEER. This CDR3 is 18 amino acids long. The DNA of the CDR3 is TGCGCCAGCAGCCAAGATTGGTTCGGGACAGGGAACAATCAGCCCCAGCATTTT. This encodes CASSQDWFGTGNNQPQHF.

The chain uses TRBV30 and TRBJ2-2; D not resolved. Germline V gene data show CDR1 as GTSNPN and CDR2 as SVGIG (reference sequence). There are 12 residues in the CDR3. The V end was cut by 2 bases, the J end by 5 bases, with 6 bases between. The CDR3 coding sequence is TGTGCCTGGAGTACCACAACCGGGGAGCTGTTTTTT. Residues: CAWSTTTGELFF.

The gene calls are TRBV28 and TRBJ2-7; tentatively, D is TRBD2 (6 bases). The CDR3 extends over 12 amino acids. Germline V lookup: CDR1 MDHEN, CDR2 SYDVKM. V was clipped by 8 bases and J by 7 bases, with 15 bases between them. The CDR3 coding sequence is TGTGCCAGCGGGGACTCGCGTGTTGAGCAGTACTTC. This encodes CASGDSRVEQYF.

The rearrangement uses TRBV28 and TRBJ1-6; the match to TRBD1 covers 8 bases. J was trimmed by 4 bases and V by 2 bases; bases with no gene match: 1. The CDR3 extends over 15 amino acids. CDR1 is MDHEN, CDR2 SYDVKM, per germline. CDR3 bases: TGTGCCAGCAGTTTAGGACAGGGTTATAATTCACCCCTCCACTTT. As protein: CASSLGQGYNSPLHF.

This clone was detected a few times. J is TRBJ1-5 and V is TRBV30; 7 positions match TRBD1. V dropped 2 bases and J dropped 0; count of bases not matched to a gene: 10. The CDR3 totals 17 residues. Germline V gene lookup returns CDR1 GTSNPN and CDR2 SVGIG (reference sequence). The DNA for the CDR3 is TGTGCCTGGAGTAGGGGGCTGGATTGGTATAGCAATCAGCCCCAGCATTTT. Protein product: CAWSRGLDWYSNQPQHF.

The chain combines TRBV7-9 with TRBJ1-2; D call uncertain. The CDR3 covers 13 residues. Per the germline V gene, CDR1 is SEHNR and CDR2 is FQNEAQ (reference sequence). With 5 bases removed from V and 9 bases from J, the gap between germline ends came to 16 bases. This CDR3 reads CASSPPVAGSYTF. CDR3 coding DNA: TGTGCCAGCAGCCCCCCGGTGGCCGGGAGCTACACCTTC.

The J gene is TRBJ2-7, the V gene TRBV28; 9 nucleotides align to TRBD2. The trim removed 1 base at V and 3 bases at J, leaving 1 base unmatched. The CDR3 consists of 14 residues. CDR1 MDHEN and CDR2 SYDVKM come from the germline V gene. CDR3 amino acids: CASSLLAGDYEQYF. CDR3 coding DNA: TGTGCCAGCAGTTTATTAGCGGGAGACTACGAGCAGTACTTC.

There are a few counts of this clone. Other DNA variants within this sample encode the same CDR3. The genes are TRBV5-1 and TRBJ1-1, with no clear D. Trimming removed 0 bases from V and 0 bases from J, with 9 bases in between. The germline CDR1 and CDR2 sequences are SGHRS and YFSETQ. This CDR3 has 15 residues. DNA for the CDR3: TGCGCCAGCAGCTTGGGTGAGGGAATGAACACTGAAGCTTTCTTT. Its protein product is CASSLGEGMNTEAFF.

This clone was seen a few times. The V gene is TRBV9, the J gene TRBJ2-1; 7 bases map to TRBD1. Germline assignment: CDR1 SGDLS and CDR2 YYNGEE. The trim removed 7 bases at V and 15 bases at J, leaving 10 bases unmatched. The CDR3 loop spans 11 amino acids. The CDR3 loop reads CASDEQGKLFF. Here the CDR3 DNA reads TGTGCCAGCGACGAACAGGGGAAGCTGTTCTTC.

The V call is TRBV9, the J call TRBJ2-5, with a tentative D call TRBD2 (5 bases). The CDR3 length is 15 residues. CDR1 SGDLS and CDR2 YYNGEE come from the germline V gene. The V and J ends lost 0 bases and 5 bases respectively, with 14 bases between them. CDR3 nucleotides: TGTGCCAGCAGCGTAGACCCGGGGTTAGGGGAGACCCAGTACTTC. Translation: CASSVDPGLGETQYF.

The CDR3 coding sequence is TGTGCCAGCAGCACACCTAGTTCCGGGACTAGCGGGAGGGGCTCCTACAATGAGCAGTTCTTC. It is translated as CASSTPSSGTSGRGSYNEQFF. The V call is TRBV9, the J call TRBJ2-1, with 16 bases matching TRBD2. The V gene's germline CDR1 is SGDLS and CDR2 YYNGEE. There are 21 residues in the CDR3. V dropped 4 bases and J dropped 0; count of bases not matched to a gene: 13.

The J gene is TRBJ1-5, the V gene TRBV2; D unclear. The CDR3 extends over 16 amino acids. Trimming took off 4 bases at V and 2 bases at J, with 15 bases between the two ends. Germline V lookup: CDR1 SNHLY, CDR2 FYNNEI. CDR3 in amino acids: CASSGRAWQRNQPQHF. DNA of the CDR3: TGTGCCAGCAGTGGGAGAGCGTGGCAGCGCAATCAGCCCCAGCATTTT.

This clone was recorded only once. The DNA of the CDR3 is TGTGCCATCAGTGAGCCCCAGGGGAGGGGTGGCTACACCTTC. As protein: CAISEPQGRGGYTF. This chain links TRBV10-3 with TRBJ1-2; TRBD1 might be the D (6 bases). The CDR3 is 14 residues long. The V end lost 2 bases, the J end lost 7 bases, and 14 bases lay between the germline ends. Germline V CDR1 and CDR2: ENHRY, SYGVKD.

This sequence joins TRBV4-3 and TRBJ1-1; 7 nucleotides align to TRBD1. Trimming at V came to 3 bases and at J to 7 bases, leaving 11 bases not matched to a gene. The CDR3 length is 15 residues. Germline V gives CDR1 LGHNA, CDR2 YSLEER. CDR3 nucleotides: TGCGCCAGCAGCCATGGCAAGGGACAGCTGCTTGAAGCTTTCTTT. It codes for CASSHGKGQLLEAFF.

The chain recombines TRBV18 with TRBJ1-1, with D possibly TRBD1 on 5 matching bases. Germline V gene lookup returns CDR1 KGHSH and CDR2 LQKENI. V was clipped by 6 bases and J by 2 bases, with 13 bases between them. The CDR3 totals 14 residues. The CDR3 DNA reads as TGTGCCAGCTCCCCCGGGGGGGTTAACACTGAAGCTTTCTTT. It is translated as CASSPGGVNTEAFF.